The T cell receptor (beta chain) under discussion was sequenced for a study of graft-versus-host responses after intestinal transplantation. Study as a whole: Following induction with anti-thymocyte globulin, all recipients were given tacrolimus and steroids for two to four years. Study findings and constraints: Recipient marrow showed GvH clones, some seen first in ileum or blood. Circulating GvH clones peaking coincided with falling HvG clones soon after transplant.

About this clone: The antigen is not known.

Trimming left V 8 bases short and J 0 bases short, with 8 bases between. Germline lookup yields CDR1 MNHNS and CDR2 SASEGT. The CDR3 runs to 12 residues. Here immunoSEQ multiplex PCR was the method, and the copy in TCRdb shows in-frame clones only, minus some. The table has 90,000 to 130,000 clones, 80% to 95% seen once. This TCR derives from a human donor who received an intestinal transplant. The rearrangement joins TRBV6-1 to TRBJ2-7; weak D call: TRBD1 (6 bases). The starting material was unstimulated CD8+ T cells sorted from spleen or lymph node cells, obtained before intestinal transplant. DNA for the CDR3: TGTGCCAGCTACAGGGACTCCTACGAGCAGTACTTC. Translation: CASYRDSYEQYF.